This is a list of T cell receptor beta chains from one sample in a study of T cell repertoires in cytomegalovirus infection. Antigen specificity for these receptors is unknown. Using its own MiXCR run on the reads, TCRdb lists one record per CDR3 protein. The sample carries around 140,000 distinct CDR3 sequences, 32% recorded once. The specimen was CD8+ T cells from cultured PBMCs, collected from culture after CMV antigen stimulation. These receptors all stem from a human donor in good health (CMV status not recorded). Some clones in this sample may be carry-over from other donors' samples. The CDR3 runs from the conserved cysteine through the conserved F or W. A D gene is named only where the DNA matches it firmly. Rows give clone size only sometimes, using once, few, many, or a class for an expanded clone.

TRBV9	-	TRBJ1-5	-	CASSMDGGNQPQHF	TGTGCCAGCAGTATGGACGGAGGGAATCAGCCCCAGCATTTT
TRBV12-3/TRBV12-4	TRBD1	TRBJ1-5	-	CASSLAGQGLGEEDQPQHF	TGTGCCAGCAGTTTAGCGGGACAGGGTTTAGGCGAGGAGGATCAGCCCCAGCATTTT
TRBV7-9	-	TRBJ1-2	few	CASSLEGMDYGYTF	TGTGCCAGCAGCTTAGAGGGGATGGACTATGGCTACACCTTC
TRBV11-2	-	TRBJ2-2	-	CASSSGPGTEELFF	TGTGCCAGCAGCTCCGGACCCGGCACCGAGGAGCTGTTTTTT
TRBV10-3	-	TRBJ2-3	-	CAIQRGGGTDTQYF	TGTGCCATCCAGAGAGGGGGTGGCACAGATACGCAGTATTTT
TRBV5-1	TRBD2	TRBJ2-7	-	CASSSTLAGMYEQYF	TGCGCCAGCAGCTCCACACTAGCGGGAATGTACGAGCAGTACTTC
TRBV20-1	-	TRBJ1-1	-	CSATIAIATEAFF	TGCAGTGCAACCATAGCAATTGCCACTGAAGCTTTCTTT
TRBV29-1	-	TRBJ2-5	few	CSVSLQETQYF	TGCAGCGTCAGTCTTCAAGAGACCCAGTACTTC
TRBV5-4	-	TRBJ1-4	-	CASSLAAGEKLFF	TGTGCCAGCAGCTTGGCCGCGGGGGAAAAACTGTTTTTT
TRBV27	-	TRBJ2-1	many	CASSLSSGEVLWNEQFF	TGTGCCAGCAGTTTATCGTCGGGGGAGGTCCTGTGGAATGAGCAGTTCTTC
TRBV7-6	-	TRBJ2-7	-	CASSYEGGVGYEQYF	TGTGCCAGCAGCTACGAAGGGGGGGTCGGCTACGAGCAGTACTTC
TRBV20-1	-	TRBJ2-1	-	CSARIWGGRWNEQFF	TGCAGTGCTAGAATCTGGGGGGGCCGTTGGAATGAGCAGTTCTTC
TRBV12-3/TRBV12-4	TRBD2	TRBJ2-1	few	CASSPGTSGRHNEQFF	TGTGCCAGCAGTCCCGGGACTAGCGGGAGACACAATGAGCAGTTCTTC
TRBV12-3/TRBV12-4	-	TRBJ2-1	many	CASSQSNNEQFF	TGTGCCAGCAGTCAGAGCAACAATGAGCAGTTCTTC